This T cell receptor (beta chain) was retrieved from a study of T-cell reconstitution after alpha-beta-depleted transplantation in children. Study-wide results and caveats: From newly produced T cells came most of the T-cell counts and diversity one year after transplant. The study reportedly traced alpha-beta T cells about two months after transplant to several hundred expanded graft clones. After transplant, high TCRbeta diversity at day 60 in some patients arose from surviving recipient T cells and thymic progenitors.

TCRbeta library preparation incorporated unique molecular identifiers. Via MiXCR, TCRdb re-called the PCR reads, giving one row per CDR3 protein. The repertoire includes approximately 490,000 distinct CDR3 sequences, roughly a tenth of them detected once, and 2% sits in the top ten. Ten or more counts support this clonotype. Its antigen remains unknown. Germline CDR1 is LGHDT and CDR2 is YNNKEL (reference sequence). V lost 6 bases and J lost 0, with 11 bases in between. The CDR3 sequence is 15 residues long. This receptor was obtained from a child aged 2 to 10 with inherited bone marrow failure, due to receive a stem cell transplant. The rearrangement links TRBV3-1 to TRBJ2-2; weak D call: TRBD2 (5 bases). Here the sequenced sample was PBMCs, taken before TCRalphabeta/CD19-depleted stem cell transplant. The DNA for the CDR3 is TGTGCCAGCAGGCCCCAACTAGCGAACACCGGGGAGCTGTTTTTT. This codes for CASRPQLANTGELFF. Using reference TRBV3-1 and TRBJ2-2 for the parts outside the CDR3, the full variable domain is DTAVSQTPKYLVTQMGNDKSIKCEQNLGHDTMYWYKQDSKKFLKIMFSYNNKELIINETVPNRFSPKSPDKAHLNLHINSLELGDSAVYFCASRPQLANTGELFFGEGSRLTVL.